This TCR beta chain comes out of a study of PD-L1 blockade in urothelial cancer. Study at large: About 85% of the 29 patients were males with bladder-origin urothelial cancer. Per blood sample, T cells had a median of around 150,000. Patients had undergone 0 to 3 prior chemotherapy regimens.

Germline-derived CDR1 and CDR2 are MNHEY and SMNVEV (reference sequence). Deletions cut 6 bases from V and 1 base from J, with 10 bases between. The CDR3 extends over 14 amino acids. Notes on the study in general: Tumor-associated clones in the blood of durable-benefit patients grew more at 3 weeks.

Measured with immunoSEQ multiplex PCR; TCRdb has only the in-frame clones, and not every one. The repertoire holds 40,000 or so clones, about four fifths seen once, with 2.7% in the top ten. Note on this clone: Its antigen is currently unknown.

This sequence originates from a man aged 65 to 85 with urothelial cancer. The sequences come from PBMCs, collected around atezolizumab (anti-PD-L1) treatment. The V and J genes are TRBV27 and TRBJ1-3, with a weak D call TRBD1 (6 bases). The CDR3 is CASSGGQSGNTIYF. The CDR3 coding sequence is TGTGCCAGCAGCGGTGGACAGTCTGGAAACACCATATATTTT.